This TCR beta chain emerged from a study of metastatic and nonmetastatic thyroid tumors. The wider study: Samples came from malignant and benign thyroid patients, and repertoires were compared across blood and tumor or nodule tissue.

A word on this clone: Its antigen remains unknown.

Each patient came to thyroid surgery without any prior treatment (of any kind). In the original analysis: Clinicopathological groups of papillary thyroid cancer showed CDR3 differences that were used to build a distant-metastasis classifier. Via MiXCR, TCRdb re-called the PCR reads. What appears here as the V and J calls and clone size reflects TCRdb's work, not the paper's. The sample lists fewer than 15,000 clones; about 26% were seen once. Study-wide points: Reportedly, malignant thyroid tumors had significantly higher TCR beta diversity than benign nodules, in blood and tumor.

The TCR sequence derives from a female donor with papillary thyroid cancer or a benign thyroid nodule (not recorded which). Some clones in this sample may be carry-over from other donors' samples. Sequenced sample: tumor tissue.

CDR3 residues: CAWQDGVYGYTF. In nucleotides, the CDR3 is TGTGCCTGGCAGGACGGAGTCTATGGCTACACCTTC. The chain combines TRBV30 with TRBJ1-2; D ambiguous. The ends were cut back, 5 bases at V and 4 bases at J, with 11 bases in the middle. The CDR3 covers 12 residues. CDR1 and CDR2 (germline): GTSNPN, SVGIG (reference sequence).